This T cell receptor beta chain was obtained from a study of blood T cell repertoires in COVID-19. Cohort 3 donors counted as recovered after two negative PCRs, clearance, or resolved symptoms. V dropped 5 bases and J dropped 6 bases, with 14 bases sitting between them. The CDR3 is 14 amino acids. Germline V gene data show CDR1 as MDHEN and CDR2 as SYDVKM. The repertoire was sequenced with immunoSEQ multiplex PCR; TCRdb's copy has only in-frame clones and lacks some. This table has about 270,000 clones, 88% appearing once. Material: PBMCs or T cells enriched from blood (not recorded which). The chain has TRBV28 and TRBJ2-1; possible D gene TRBD1, 6 bases. The sequence derives from a woman between 45 and 60 years old who had recovered from COVID-19. The CDR3 spells CASSGTWISNEQFF. CDR3 coding DNA: TGTGCCAGCAGTGGGACATGGATCAGCAATGAGCAGTTCTTC. Based on the CDR3 plus reference TRBV28 and TRBJ2-1, the full variable domain is DVKVTQSSRYLVKRTGEKVFLECVQDMDHENMFWYRQDPGLGLRLIYFSYDVKMKEKGDIPEGYSVSREKKERFSLILESASTNQTSMYLCASSGTWISNEQFFGPGTRLTVL.